Shown below are 16 T cell receptor beta chains from a single sample sequenced in a study of T cells in Graves' hyperthyroidism and ophthalmopathy. Using RNA transcripts as the source, TCR beta CDR3 regions were amplified. A first-round RT-PCR of the TCR CDR3 used the HTBI primer set. One entry per CDR3 protein results from TCRdb running MiXCR on the multiplex PCR reads. In the table there are hundreds of thousands of distinct CDR3 sequences, about 20% of which are singletons. Sequencing was done on a sample of blood. The receptors here all came from a man aged 35-49 years with Graves' ophthalmopathy.

This clonotype was seen ten or more times. The V call is TRBV10-3, the J call TRBJ2-7; 14 bases align to TRBD2. V gave up 3 bases and J gave up 2 bases; unmatched junction bases: 12. This CDR3 is built from 19 residues. Germline V lookup: CDR1 ENHRY, CDR2 SYGVKD. The CDR3 here is CAISDPGTGGLAGAYEQYF. The CDR3 bases are TGTGCCATCAGTGATCCAGGGACAGGGGGACTAGCGGGAGCCTACGAGCAGTACTTC.

The CDR3 DNA is TGTGCCAGCAGTTTACAGGGGATCTATGGCTACACCTTC. Encoded protein: CASSLQGIYGYTF. J is TRBJ1-2 and V is TRBV28; a weak D match, TRBD1 (6 bases). V was shortened by 2 bases and J by 4 bases, with 8 bases between the two germline ends. Per germline, CDR1 MDHEN and CDR2 SYDVKM. This CDR3 is built from 13 residues.

This clonotype was counted between two and nine times. The germline gene is not matched at one end of the junction; a read error may be the cause. The V gene is TRBV11-2, the J gene TRBJ1-1; no firm D call. The germline CDR1 and CDR2 sequences are SGHAT and FQNNGV. The CDR3 totals 14 residues. CDR3 amino acids: CASSPDLSYTGAFF. The CDR3 bases are TGTGCCAGCAGCCCGGACCTTAGTTACACTGGAGCTTTCTTT.

This clonotype was counted only a few times. V gene TRBV5-8 combines with J gene TRBJ2-7; 15 bases align to TRBD2. The J segment lost 0 bases and the V segment lost 0 bases, leaving 1 base of the junction unmatched. This CDR3 is 17 amino acids long. Germline CDR1 reads SGHTS; CDR2 reads YDEGEE. The CDR3, as DNA: TGTGCCAGCAGCTTGGCGGGACTAGCGGGAGGCTCCTACGAGCAGTACTTC. It codes for CASSLAGLAGGSYEQYF.

The sample holds a few counts of this clonotype. The chain is built from TRBV5-1 and TRBJ2-3; 9 bases fit TRBD2. With V trimmed by 0 bases and J by 5 bases, 1 base remained unmatched. This CDR3 comprises 14 residues. Germline CDR1 is SGHRS and CDR2 is YFSETQ. CDR3 protein: CASSLGTSVDTQYF. The CDR3 DNA sequence: TGCGCCAGCAGCTTGGGGACTAGCGTAGATACGCAGTATTTT.

This chain links TRBV6-2 or TRBV6-3 with TRBJ2-2; 8 nucleotides match TRBD1. V trimming: 6 bases; J trimming: 0 bases; junction bases outside the gene matches: 6. Germline V gene sequence: CDR1 MNHEY, CDR2 SVGEGT. This CDR3 is built from 16 residues. In DNA form, the CDR3 reads TGTGCCAGCAGACCGGGACAGGACGCGAACACCGGGGAGCTGTTTTTT. Translating gives CASRPGQDANTGELFF.

The rearrangement joins TRBV29-1 to TRBJ1-5; 7 nucleotides match TRBD1. V lost 5 bases to trimming and J lost 3 bases; unmatched junction nucleotides: 4. CDR1 SQVTM and CDR2 ANQGSEA come from the germline V gene. The CDR3 is 13 residues long. The DNA for the CDR3 is TGCAGCGTTCGACAGGGCCCCAATCAGCCCCAGCATTTT. Protein product: CSVRQGPNQPQHF. The full variable domain, completed using reference TRBV29-1 and TRBJ1-5, is SAVISQKPSRDICQRGTSLTIQCQVDSQVTMMFWYRQQPGQSLTLIATANQGSEATYESGFVIDKFPISRPNLTFSTLTVSNMSPEDSSIYLCSVRQGPNQPQHFGDGTRLSIL.

The chain uses TRBV7-9 and TRBJ1-5; a possible D gene is TRBD1 (5 bases). The V gene lost 2 bases and the J gene lost 2 bases, with 19 bases spanning the gap. There are 18 residues in the CDR3. From germline, CDR1 is SEHNR and CDR2 FQNEAQ (reference sequence). Here the CDR3 DNA reads TGTGCCAGCAGCTTAATAACGGCAGGGTCAGGGCGCAATCAGCCCCAGCATTTT. Protein product: CASSLITAGSGRNQPQHF. Full variable domain (remainder filled in from reference TRBV7-9 and TRBJ1-5): DTGVSQNPRHKITKRGQNVTFRCDPISEHNRLYWYRQTLGQGPEFLTYFQNEAQLEKSRLLSDRFSAERPKGSFSTLEIQRTEQGDSAMYLCASSLITAGSGRNQPQHFGDGTRLSIL.

J is TRBJ2-7 and V is TRBV5-1, with TRBD2 identical over 8 bases. CDR1 is SGHRS and CDR2 is YFSETQ in the germline V gene. The CDR3 covers 17 residues. Trimming removed 4 bases from V and 0 bases from J; junction bases left unmatched: 12. The CDR3 reads CASSLRGGGATSYEQYF. CDR3 DNA sequence: TGCGCCAGCAGCCTCCGGGGGGGGGGCGCGACCTCCTACGAGCAGTACTTC.

The V call is TRBV24-1, the J call TRBJ2-1; weak D call: TRBD2 (6 bases). This CDR3 is 17 amino acids long. Trimming cost V 5 bases and J 2 bases, with 18 bases left between them. The germline V gene has CDR1 KGHDR and CDR2 SFDVKD. The CDR3 region is CATSGSGGSTAYNEQFF. The CDR3 DNA is TGTGCCACCAGTGGTAGCGGAGGGTCGACCGCCTACAATGAGCAGTTCTTC.

This clonotype was observed a few times. The rearrangement links TRBV9 to TRBJ1-6, with 10 bases identical to TRBD1. The V segment lost 7 bases and the J segment 8 bases; nucleotides outside the gene matches: 0. CDR3 length equals 12 residues. Per germline, CDR1 SGDLS and CDR2 YYNGEE. CDR3 protein: CASGTGDSPLHF. CDR3 nucleotides: TGTGCCAGCGGGACAGGGGATTCACCCCTCCACTTT. The complete variable domain, with remaining parts taken from reference TRBV9 and TRBJ1-6, reads DSGVTQTPKHLITATGQRVTLRCSPRSGDLSVYWYQQSLDQGLQFLIQYYNGEERAKGNILERFSAQQFPDLHSELNLSSLELGDSALYFCASGTGDSPLHFGNGTRLTVT.

This clonotype was picked up a small number of times. This rearrangement joins TRBV19 to TRBJ2-2, with 7 bases fitting TRBD2. This CDR3 is 15 amino acids long. Looked up from germline, CDR1 is LNHDA and CDR2 is SQIVND (reference sequence). Germline trimming cut 5 bases from V and 0 bases from J; bases unmatched to any gene: 3. This chain's CDR3 is CASSVLAANTGELFF. CDR3 bases: TGTGCCAGTAGTGTCCTAGCGGCGAACACCGGGGAGCTGTTTTTT.

This clonotype was picked up a small number of times. The chain uses TRBV9 and TRBJ2-1; the D gene is possibly TRBD2 (7 bases). With 4 bases removed from V and 8 bases from J, the gap between germline ends came to 16 bases. The germline gives CDR1 SGDLS, CDR2 YYNGEE. The CDR3 runs to 14 residues. CDR3 nucleotides: TGTGCCAGCAGCATAATGGGGGGGCTCGATGAGCAGTTCTTC. It yields the protein CASSIMGGLDEQFF.

This clonotype has at least ten counts. The chain employs TRBV27 and TRBJ2-3; D not certain. The CDR3 totals 14 residues. The V gene's germline CDR1 is MNHEY and CDR2 SMNVEV (reference sequence). V lost 3 bases and J lost 1, with 8 bases in between. CDR3 sequence reads: CASSLNWGTDTQYF. The DNA for the CDR3 is TGTGCCAGCAGTTTGAATTGGGGCACAGATACGCAGTATTTT.

A remark on this clonotype: A read error may be the cause here, since a much bigger clone is one base away. This chain connects TRBV20-1 to TRBJ2-1, with D possibly being TRBD1 (7 bases). This CDR3 has 14 amino acids. V lost 6 bases, J lost 4 bases, and 16 bases lay in between. The germline gives CDR1 DFQATT, CDR2 SNEGSKA (reference sequence). The CDR3 loop is CSARQGSGYNEQFF. The CDR3 bases are TGCAGTGCCCGACAGGGTAGCGGTTACAATGAGCAGTTCTTC.

With respect to this clonotype: Without the conserved terminal phenylalanine or tryptophan, this CDR3 likely stems from a read error. The genes are TRBV14 and TRBJ1-1; D is uncertain. Germline values: CDR1 SGHDN, CDR2 FVKESK. This CDR3 has 14 amino acids. The V gene lost 3 bases and the J gene lost 6 bases, with 14 bases spanning the gap. CDR3: CASSHHGLPPEAFL. The CDR3 DNA reads as TGTGCCAGCAGCCACCATGGACTCCCCCCTGAAGCTTTCCTT.